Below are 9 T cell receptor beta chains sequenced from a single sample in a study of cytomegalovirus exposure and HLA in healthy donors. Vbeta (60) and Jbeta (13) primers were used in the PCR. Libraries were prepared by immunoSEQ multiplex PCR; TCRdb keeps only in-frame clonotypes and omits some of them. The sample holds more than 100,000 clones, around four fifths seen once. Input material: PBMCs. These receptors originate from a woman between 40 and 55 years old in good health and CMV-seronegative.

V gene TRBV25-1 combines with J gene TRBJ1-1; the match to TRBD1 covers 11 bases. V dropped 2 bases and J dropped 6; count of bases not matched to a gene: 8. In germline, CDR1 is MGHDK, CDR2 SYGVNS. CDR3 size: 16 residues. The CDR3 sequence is CASSEEDRGLSSEAFF. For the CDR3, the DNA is TGTGCCAGCAGTGAAGAGGACAGGGGGCTGAGTTCTGAAGCTTTCTTT. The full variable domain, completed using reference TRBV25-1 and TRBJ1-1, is EADIYQTPRYLVIGTGKKITLECSQTMGHDKMYWYQQDPGMELHLIHYSYGVNSTEKGDLSSESTVSRIRTEHFPLTLESARPSHTSQYLCASSEEDRGLSSEAFFGQGTRLTVV.

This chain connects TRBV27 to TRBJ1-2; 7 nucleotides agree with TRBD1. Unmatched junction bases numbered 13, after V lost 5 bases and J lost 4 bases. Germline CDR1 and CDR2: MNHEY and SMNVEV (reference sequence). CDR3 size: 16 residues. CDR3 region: CASSIRQGNPRYGYTF. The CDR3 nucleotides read TGTGCCAGCAGTATTCGACAGGGCAACCCACGCTATGGCTACACCTTC.

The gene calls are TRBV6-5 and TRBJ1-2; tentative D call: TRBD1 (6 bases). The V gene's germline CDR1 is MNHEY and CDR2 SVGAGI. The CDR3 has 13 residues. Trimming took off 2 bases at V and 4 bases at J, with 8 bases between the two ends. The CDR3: CASSYADSYGYTF. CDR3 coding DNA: TGTGCCAGCAGTTACGCGGACAGCTATGGCTACACCTTC.

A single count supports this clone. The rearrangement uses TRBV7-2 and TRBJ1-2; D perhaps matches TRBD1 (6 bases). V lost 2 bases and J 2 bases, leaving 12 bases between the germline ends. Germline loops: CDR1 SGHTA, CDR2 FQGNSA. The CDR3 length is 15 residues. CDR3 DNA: TGTGCCAGCAGCTTAAGCGCCAGGGGAAACTATGGCTACACCTTC. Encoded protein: CASSLSARGNYGYTF.

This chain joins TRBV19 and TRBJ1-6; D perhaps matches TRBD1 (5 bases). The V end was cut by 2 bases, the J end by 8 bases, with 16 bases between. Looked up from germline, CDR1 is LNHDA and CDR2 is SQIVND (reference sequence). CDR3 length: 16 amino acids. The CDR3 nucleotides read TGTGCCAGTAGTATAAGTTACACAGGCCCGGATTCACCCCTCCACTTT. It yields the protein CASSISYTGPDSPLHF. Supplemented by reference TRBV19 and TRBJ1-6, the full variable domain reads DGGITQSPKYLFRKEGQNVTLSCEQNLNHDAMYWYRQDPGQGLRLIYYSQIVNDFQKGDIAEGYSVSREKKESFPLTVTSAQKNPTAFYLCASSISYTGPDSPLHFGNGTRLTVT.

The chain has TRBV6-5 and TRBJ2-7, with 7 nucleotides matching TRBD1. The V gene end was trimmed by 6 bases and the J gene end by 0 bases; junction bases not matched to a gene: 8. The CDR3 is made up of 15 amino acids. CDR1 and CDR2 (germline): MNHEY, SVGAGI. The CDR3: CASSSTGQSSYEQYF. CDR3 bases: TGTGCCAGCAGCTCGACGGGACAGAGCTCCTACGAGCAGTACTTC.

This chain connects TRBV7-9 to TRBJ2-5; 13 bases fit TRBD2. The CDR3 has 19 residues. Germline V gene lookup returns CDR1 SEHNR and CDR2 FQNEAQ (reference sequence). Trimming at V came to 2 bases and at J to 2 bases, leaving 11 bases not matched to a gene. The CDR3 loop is CASSLIGLAGDSWQETQYF. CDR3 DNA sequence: TGTGCCAGCAGCTTAATCGGACTAGCGGGGGATTCATGGCAAGAGACCCAGTACTTC.

CDR3 sequence reads: CASSVGQGYSPLHF. CDR3 DNA: TGTGCCAGCAGCGTAGGACAGGGTTATTCACCCCTCCACTTT. V is TRBV9 and J is TRBJ1-6, with TRBD1 matching 7 bases. The CDR3 spans 14 residues. The J segment lost 8 bases and the V segment lost 0 bases, leaving 2 bases of the junction unmatched. Germline-derived CDR1 and CDR2 are SGDLS and YYNGEE.

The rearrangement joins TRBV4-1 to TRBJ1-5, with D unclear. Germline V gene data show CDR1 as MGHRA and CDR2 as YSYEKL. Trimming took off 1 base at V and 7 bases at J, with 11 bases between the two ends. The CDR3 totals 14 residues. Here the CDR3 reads CASSQVGVAQPQHF. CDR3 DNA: TGCGCCAGCAGCCAAGTTGGGGTAGCGCAGCCCCAGCATTTT.